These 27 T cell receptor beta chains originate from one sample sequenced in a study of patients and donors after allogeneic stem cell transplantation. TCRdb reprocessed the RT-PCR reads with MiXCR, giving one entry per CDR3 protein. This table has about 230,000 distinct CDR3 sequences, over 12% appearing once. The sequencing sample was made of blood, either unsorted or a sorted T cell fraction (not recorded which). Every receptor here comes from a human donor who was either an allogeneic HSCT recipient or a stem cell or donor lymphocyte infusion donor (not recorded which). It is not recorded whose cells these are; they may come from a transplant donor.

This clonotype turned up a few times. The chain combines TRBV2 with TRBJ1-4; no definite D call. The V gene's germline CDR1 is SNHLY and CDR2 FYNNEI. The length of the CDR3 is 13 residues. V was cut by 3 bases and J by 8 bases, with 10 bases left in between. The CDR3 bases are TGTGCCAGCAGTGAGGAGTACGGAGAAAAACTGTTTTTT. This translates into CASSEEYGEKLFF.

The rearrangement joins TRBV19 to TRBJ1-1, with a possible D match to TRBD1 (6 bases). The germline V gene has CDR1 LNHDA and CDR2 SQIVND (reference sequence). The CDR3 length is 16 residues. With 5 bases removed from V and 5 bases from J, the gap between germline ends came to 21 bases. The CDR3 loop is CASSPMLRGARTEAFF. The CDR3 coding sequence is TGTGCCAGTAGTCCCATGTTGAGGGGGGCGCGGACTGAAGCTTTCTTT.

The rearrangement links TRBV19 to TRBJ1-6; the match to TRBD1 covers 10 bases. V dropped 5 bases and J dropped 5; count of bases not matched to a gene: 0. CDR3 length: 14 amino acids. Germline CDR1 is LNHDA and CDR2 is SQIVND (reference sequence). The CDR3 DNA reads TGTGCCAGTAGTGGACAGGGGGATAATTCACCCCTCCACTTT. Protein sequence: CASSGQGDNSPLHF. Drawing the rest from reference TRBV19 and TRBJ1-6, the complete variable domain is DGGITQSPKYLFRKEGQNVTLSCEQNLNHDAMYWYRQDPGQGLRLIYYSQIVNDFQKGDIAEGYSVSREKKESFPLTVTSAQKNPTAFYLCASSGQGDNSPLHFGNGTRLTVT.

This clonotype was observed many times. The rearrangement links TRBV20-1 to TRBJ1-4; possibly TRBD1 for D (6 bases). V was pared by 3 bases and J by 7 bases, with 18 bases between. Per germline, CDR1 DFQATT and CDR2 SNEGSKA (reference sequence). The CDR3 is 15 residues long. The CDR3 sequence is CSASEGVGSGEKLFF. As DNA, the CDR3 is TGCAGTGCTAGTGAGGGGGTGGGTAGTGGTGAAAAACTGTTTTTT.

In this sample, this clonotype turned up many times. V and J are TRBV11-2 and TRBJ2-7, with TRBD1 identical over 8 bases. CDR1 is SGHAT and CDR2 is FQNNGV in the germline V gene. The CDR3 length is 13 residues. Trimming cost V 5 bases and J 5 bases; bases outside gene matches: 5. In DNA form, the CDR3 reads TGTGCCAGCAGCATGGGACAGGCCAACGAGCAGTACTTC. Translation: CASSMGQANEQYF.

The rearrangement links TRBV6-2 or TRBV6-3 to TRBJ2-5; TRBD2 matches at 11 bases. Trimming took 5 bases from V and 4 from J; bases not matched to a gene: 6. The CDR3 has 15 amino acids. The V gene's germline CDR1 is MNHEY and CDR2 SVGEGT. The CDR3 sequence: CASSTGLAVVETQYF. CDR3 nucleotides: TGTGCCAGCAGTACGGGACTAGCGGTGGTAGAGACCCAGTACTTC.

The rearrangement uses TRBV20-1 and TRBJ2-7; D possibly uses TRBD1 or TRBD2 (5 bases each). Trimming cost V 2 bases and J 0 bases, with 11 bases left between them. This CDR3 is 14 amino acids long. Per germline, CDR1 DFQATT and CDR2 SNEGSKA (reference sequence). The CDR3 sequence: CSARRDARSYEQYF. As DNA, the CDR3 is TGCAGTGCTAGAAGGGACGCCCGCTCCTACGAGCAGTACTTC.

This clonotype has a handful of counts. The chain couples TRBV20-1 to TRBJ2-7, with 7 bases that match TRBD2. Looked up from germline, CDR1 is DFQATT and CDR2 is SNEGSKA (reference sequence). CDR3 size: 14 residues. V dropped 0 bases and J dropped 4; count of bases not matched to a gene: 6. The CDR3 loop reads CSARDGGGIYEQYF. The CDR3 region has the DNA TGCAGTGCTAGAGATGGGGGGGGTATTTACGAGCAGTACTTC.

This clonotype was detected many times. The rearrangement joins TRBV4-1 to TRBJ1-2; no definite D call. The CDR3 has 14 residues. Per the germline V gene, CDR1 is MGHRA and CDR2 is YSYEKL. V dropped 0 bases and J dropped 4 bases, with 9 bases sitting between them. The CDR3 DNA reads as TGCGCCAGCAGCCAAGATCACGAGTTCTATGGCTACACCTTC. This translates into CASSQDHEFYGYTF.

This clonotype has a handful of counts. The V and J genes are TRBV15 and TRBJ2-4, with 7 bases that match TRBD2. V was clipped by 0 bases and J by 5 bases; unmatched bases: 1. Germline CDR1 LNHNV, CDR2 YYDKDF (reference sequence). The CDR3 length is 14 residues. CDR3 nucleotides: TGTGCCACCAGCAGAGATCTAGCGGAAAACATTCAGTACTTC. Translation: CATSRDLAENIQYF.

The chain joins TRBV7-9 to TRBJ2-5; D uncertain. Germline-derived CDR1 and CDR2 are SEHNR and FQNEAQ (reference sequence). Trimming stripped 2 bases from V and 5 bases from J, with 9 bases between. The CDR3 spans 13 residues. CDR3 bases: TGTGCCAGCAGCTTAACGGCGTCGGAGACCCAGTACTTC. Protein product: CASSLTASETQYF.

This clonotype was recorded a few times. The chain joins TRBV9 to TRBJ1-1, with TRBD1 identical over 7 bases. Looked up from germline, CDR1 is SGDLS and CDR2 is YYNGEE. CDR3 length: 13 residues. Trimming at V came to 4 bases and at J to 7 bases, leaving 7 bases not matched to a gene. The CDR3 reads CASSLGGQSEAFF. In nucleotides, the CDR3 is TGTGCCAGCAGCCTGGGGGGACAGAGTGAAGCTTTCTTT.

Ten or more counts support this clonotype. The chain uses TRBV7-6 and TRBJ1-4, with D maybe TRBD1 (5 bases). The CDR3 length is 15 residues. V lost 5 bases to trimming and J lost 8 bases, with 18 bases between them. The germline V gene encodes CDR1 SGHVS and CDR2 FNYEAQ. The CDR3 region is CASSPGRDYGEKLFF. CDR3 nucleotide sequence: TGTGCCAGCAGCCCGGGACGGGATTATGGGGAAAAACTGTTTTTT.

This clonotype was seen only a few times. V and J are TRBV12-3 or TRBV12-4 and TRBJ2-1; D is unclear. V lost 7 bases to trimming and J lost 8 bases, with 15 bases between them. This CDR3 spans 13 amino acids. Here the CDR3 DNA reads TGTGCCAGCAACGGGCCCCCTGGGGATGAGCAGTTCTTC. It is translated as CASNGPPGDEQFF.

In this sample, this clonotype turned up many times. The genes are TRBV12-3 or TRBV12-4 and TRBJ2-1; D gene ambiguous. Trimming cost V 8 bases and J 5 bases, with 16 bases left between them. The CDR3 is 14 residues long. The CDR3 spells CASFKRSVDNEQFF. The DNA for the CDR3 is TGTGCCAGCTTTAAACGGTCGGTGGACAATGAGCAGTTCTTC.

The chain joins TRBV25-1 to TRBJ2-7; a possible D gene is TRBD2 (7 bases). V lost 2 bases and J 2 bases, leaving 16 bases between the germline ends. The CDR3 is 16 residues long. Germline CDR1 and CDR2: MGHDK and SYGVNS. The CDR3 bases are TGTGCCAGCAGTGAAGGGGGGCGGGGGTCCCCCTACGAGCAGTACTTC. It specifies CASSEGGRGSPYEQYF.

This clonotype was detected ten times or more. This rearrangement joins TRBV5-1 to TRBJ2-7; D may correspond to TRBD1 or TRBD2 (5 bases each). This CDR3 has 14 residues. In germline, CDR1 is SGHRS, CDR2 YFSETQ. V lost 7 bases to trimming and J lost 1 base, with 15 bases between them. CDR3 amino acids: CASSEGPTSYEQYF. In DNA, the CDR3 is TGCGCCAGCTCCGAGGGACCTACGTCCTACGAGCAGTACTTC.

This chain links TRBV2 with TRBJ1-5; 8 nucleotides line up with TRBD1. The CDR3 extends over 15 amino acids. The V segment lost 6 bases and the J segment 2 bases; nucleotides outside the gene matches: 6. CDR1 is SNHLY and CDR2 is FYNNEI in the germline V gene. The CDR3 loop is CASSEDREGNQPQHF. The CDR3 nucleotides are TGTGCCAGCAGCGAGGACAGGGAAGGCAATCAGCCCCAGCATTTT.

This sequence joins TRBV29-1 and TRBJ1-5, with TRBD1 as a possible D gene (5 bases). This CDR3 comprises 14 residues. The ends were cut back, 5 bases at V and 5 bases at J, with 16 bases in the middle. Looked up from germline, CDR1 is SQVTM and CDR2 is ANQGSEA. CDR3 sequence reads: CSVSRGAGHQPQHF. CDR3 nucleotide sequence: TGCAGCGTTTCGAGGGGCGCGGGTCATCAGCCCCAGCATTTT.

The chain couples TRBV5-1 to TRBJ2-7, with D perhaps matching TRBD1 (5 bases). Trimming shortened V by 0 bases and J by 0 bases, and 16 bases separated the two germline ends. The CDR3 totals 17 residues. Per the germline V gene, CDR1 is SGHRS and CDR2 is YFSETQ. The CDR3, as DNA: TGCGCCAGCAGCTTGGTATCCCAGGGCGTCAGCTCCTACGAGCAGTACTTC. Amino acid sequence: CASSLVSQGVSSYEQYF.

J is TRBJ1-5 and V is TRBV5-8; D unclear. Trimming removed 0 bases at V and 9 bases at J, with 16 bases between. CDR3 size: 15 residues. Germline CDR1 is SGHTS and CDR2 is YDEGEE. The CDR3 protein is CASSLGFRTKGPQHF. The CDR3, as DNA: TGTGCCAGCAGCTTGGGTTTCCGGACCAAAGGGCCCCAGCATTTT.

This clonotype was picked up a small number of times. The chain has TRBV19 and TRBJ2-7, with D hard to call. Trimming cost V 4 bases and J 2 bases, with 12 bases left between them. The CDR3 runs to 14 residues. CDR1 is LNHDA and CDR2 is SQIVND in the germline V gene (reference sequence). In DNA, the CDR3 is TGTGCCAGTAGTACAGACAAATACACCTACGAGCAGTACTTC. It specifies CASSTDKYTYEQYF.

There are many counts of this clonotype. The CDR3 here is CSASGQGGNTEAFF. The CDR3 bases are TGCAGTGCTAGCGGACAGGGGGGGAACACTGAAGCTTTCTTT. The chain combines TRBV20-1 with TRBJ1-1; 10 nucleotides align to TRBD1. The germline gives CDR1 DFQATT, CDR2 SNEGSKA (reference sequence). J was trimmed by 1 base and V by 3 bases; bases with no gene match: 2. The CDR3 loop spans 14 amino acids.

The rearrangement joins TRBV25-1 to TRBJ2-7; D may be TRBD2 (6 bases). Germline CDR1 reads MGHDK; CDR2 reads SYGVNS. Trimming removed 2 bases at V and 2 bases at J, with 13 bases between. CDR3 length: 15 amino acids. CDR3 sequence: CASSEDGSFPYEQYF. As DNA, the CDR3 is TGTGCCAGCAGTGAAGACGGGAGCTTCCCCTACGAGCAGTACTTC.

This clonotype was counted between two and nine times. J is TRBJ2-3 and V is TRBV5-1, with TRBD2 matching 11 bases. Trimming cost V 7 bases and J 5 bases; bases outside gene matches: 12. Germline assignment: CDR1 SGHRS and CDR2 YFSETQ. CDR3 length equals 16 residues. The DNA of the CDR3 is TGCGCCAGCTCAAAGACTAGCGGGGCGCTAAAAGATACGCAGTATTTT. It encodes CASSKTSGALKDTQYF.

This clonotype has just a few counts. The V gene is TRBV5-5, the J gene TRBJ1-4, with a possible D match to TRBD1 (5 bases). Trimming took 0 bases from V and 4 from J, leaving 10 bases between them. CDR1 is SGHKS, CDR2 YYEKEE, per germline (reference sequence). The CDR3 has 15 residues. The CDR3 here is CASSLGGLSNEKLFF. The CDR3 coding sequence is TGTGCCAGCAGCTTGGGGGGACTTAGTAATGAAAAACTGTTTTTT. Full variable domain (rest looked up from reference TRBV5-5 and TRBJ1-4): DAGVTQSPTHLIKTRGQQVTLRCSPISGHKSVSWYQQVLGQGPQFIFQYYEKEERGRGNFPDRFSARQFPNYSSELNVNALLLGDSALYLCASSLGGLSNEKLFFGSGTQLSVL.

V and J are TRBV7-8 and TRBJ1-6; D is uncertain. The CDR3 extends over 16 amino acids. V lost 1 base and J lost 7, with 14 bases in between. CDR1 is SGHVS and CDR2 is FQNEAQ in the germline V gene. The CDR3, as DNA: TGTGCCAGCAGCTTAGACCCGGGGTCCGGGAATTCACCCCTCCACTTT. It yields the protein CASSLDPGSGNSPLHF.